This T cell receptor beta chain was sequenced for a study of CD8 T cells in ankylosing spondylitis. Study-level findings and limits: Among TCR beta sequences, a motif of under ten highly homologous variants appeared characteristic of ankylosing spondylitis blood. Before this, some motif variants had been reported in reactive arthritis synovial fluid and blood. Disease-linked clones proved CD8+ and comparatively uncommon in peripheral blood.

Quantitative 5'-RACE with molecular barcodes was used to make the TCR beta libraries. TCRdb re-called the 5' RACE reads through MiXCR, storing one row per CDR3 protein. The data show about 510,000 distinct CDR3 sequences, about 5.7% seen once. The germline gives CDR1 SGHTS, CDR2 YDEGEE. V dropped 5 bases and J dropped 0 bases, with 15 bases sitting between them. CDR3 length: 15 amino acids. This clonotype appeared many times. The antigen is undetermined. Sequencing was performed on blood, either unsorted or a sorted T cell fraction (not recorded which). V gene TRBV5-8 combines with J gene TRBJ2-7, with D perhaps TRBD1 (5 bases). The source is a male donor with ankylosing spondylitis. CDR3 in DNA: TGTGCCAGCAGATCCGACAGCACTTACTCCTACGAGCAGTACTTC. This translates into CASRSDSTYSYEQYF.